The 28 T cell receptor beta chains below were found in one sample sequenced in a study of CD8 T cells in ankylosing spondylitis. Via MiXCR, TCRdb re-called the 5' RACE reads, giving one row per CDR3 protein. The sample shows about 130,000 distinct CDR3 sequences, roughly 8.8% of them seen only once. Sequenced sample: blood, either unsorted or a sorted T cell fraction (not recorded which). These receptors were obtained from a male donor with ankylosing spondylitis or in good health (not recorded which).

This clonotype was seen only a few times. V usage is TRBV20-1 and J usage is TRBJ1-4; maybe TRBD1 (5 bases). The CDR3 has 15 amino acids. Germline lookup yields CDR1 DFQATT and CDR2 SNEGSKA (reference sequence). The V and J ends lost 0 bases and 3 bases respectively, with 11 bases between them. For the CDR3, the DNA is TGCAGTGCTAGAGAGGCAGGGACTTCTAATGAAAAACTGTTTTTT. The encoded protein is CSAREAGTSNEKLFF.

This clonotype occurred many times. The V call is TRBV29-1, the J call TRBJ1-1; TRBD1 matches at 7 bases. Germline V lookup: CDR1 SQVTM, CDR2 ANQGSEA. This CDR3 has 13 amino acids. With 6 bases clipped from V and 2 bases from J, the junction kept 6 bases outside the gene matches. CDR3 bases: TGCAGCGTGACAGGGTTAAGAAACACTGAAGCTTTCTTT. Translated, it gives CSVTGLRNTEAFF.

This clonotype was seen a single time. A much larger clonotype is one base distant, so this may be a read error. The J gene is TRBJ2-1, the V gene TRBV20-1; possible D gene TRBD1, 6 bases. Germline V gene lookup returns CDR1 DFQATT and CDR2 SNEGSKA (reference sequence). The CDR3 is 14 residues long. CDR3 loop: CSARQGSSYNQQFF. For the CDR3, the DNA is TGCAGTGCTAGACAGGGGAGCTCCTACAATCAGCAGTTCTTC.

This clonotype was seen many times. The V and J genes are TRBV20-1 and TRBJ2-1; no definite D call. The CDR3 runs to 12 residues. Germline CDR1 is DFQATT and CDR2 is SNEGSKA (reference sequence). The V gene lost 5 bases and the J gene lost 0 bases, with 5 bases spanning the gap. The DNA of the CDR3 is TGCAGTGCTGAGGTCTCCTACAATGAGCAGTTCTTC. Translation gives CSAEVSYNEQFF.

The chain couples TRBV29-1 to TRBJ2-7; D is tentatively TRBD1 or TRBD2 (6 bases each). Germline lookup yields CDR1 SQVTM and CDR2 ANQGSEA. The CDR3 spans 15 residues. The V gene lost 4 bases and the J gene lost 0 bases, with 16 bases spanning the gap. The CDR3 DNA is TGCAGCGTTGCCTGGCGGGGACATAGCTCCTACGAGCAGTACTTC. Protein: CSVAWRGHSSYEQYF.

There are many counts of this clonotype. The rearrangement joins TRBV6-5 to TRBJ1-2; TRBD1 agrees at 8 bases. Germline V CDR1 and CDR2: MNHEY, SVGAGI. V lost 1 base to trimming and J lost 2 bases; unmatched junction nucleotides: 9. This CDR3 spans 17 amino acids. The CDR3 is CASSYLPRGLGNYGYTF. The CDR3 coding sequence is TGTGCCAGCAGTTACTTACCCAGGGGGCTGGGGAACTATGGCTACACCTTC.

At least ten counts were recorded for this clonotype. V usage is TRBV12-3 or TRBV12-4 and J usage is TRBJ1-4, with TRBD1 as a possible D gene (6 bases). The CDR3 consists of 14 residues. Trimming took off 5 bases at V and 8 bases at J, with 15 bases between the two ends. The chain's CDR3 is CASSEIQGREKLFF. CDR3 coding DNA: TGTGCCAGCAGTGAGATACAGGGACGCGAAAAACTGTTTTTT.

V and J are TRBV7-2 and TRBJ2-5; 12 positions match TRBD2. The CDR3 consists of 16 residues. CDR1 is SGHTA, CDR2 FQGNSA, per germline. V gave up 0 bases and J gave up 5 bases; unmatched junction bases: 4. CDR3 DNA: TGTGCCAGCAGCTTAGCGCTACTAGCGGGAGGCGAGACCCAGTACTTC. Its translation: CASSLALLAGGETQYF.

Ten or more counts support this clonotype. The rearrangement uses TRBV15 and TRBJ2-7; D call uncertain. The ends were cut back, 0 bases at V and 2 bases at J, with 11 bases in the middle. The CDR3 extends over 15 amino acids. In germline, CDR1 is LNHNV, CDR2 YYDKDF (reference sequence). In DNA, the CDR3 is TGTGCCACCAGCAGAGATCAGACGACACCCTACGAGCAGTACTTC. It encodes CATSRDQTTPYEQYF.

This clonotype was seen repeatedly, ten times or more. V usage is TRBV2 and J usage is TRBJ2-2; D assignment may be TRBD1 or TRBD2 (5 bases each). The CDR3 has 14 amino acids. V was pared by 5 bases and J by 7 bases, with 14 bases between. Germline CDR1 is SNHLY and CDR2 is FYNNEI. CDR3 sequence: CASSRDPASGELFF. The CDR3 DNA is TGTGCCAGCAGTAGGGACCCGGCGAGCGGGGAGCTGTTTTTT.

There are many counts of this clonotype. The V gene is TRBV12-3 or TRBV12-4, the J gene TRBJ2-3; D is possibly TRBD1 (5 bases). V lost 4 bases and J 2 bases, leaving 10 bases between the germline ends. The CDR3 is 14 amino acids. The DNA of the CDR3 is TGTGCCAGCAGTTGGCAGGGATACACAGATACGCAGTATTTT. Translated, it gives CASSWQGYTDTQYF.

The sample holds a few counts of this clonotype. V and J are TRBV6-2 or TRBV6-3 and TRBJ2-1; D unresolved. Deletions cut 5 bases from V and 7 bases from J, with 6 bases between. This CDR3 comprises 11 residues. Germline loops: CDR1 MNHEY, CDR2 SVGEGT. In nucleotides, the CDR3 is TGTGCCAGCAGTCGGATTAATGAGCAGTTCTTC. The encoded protein is CASSRINEQFF.

This clonotype was counted between two and nine times. The V call is TRBV20-1, the J call TRBJ2-1; TRBD2 matches 9 bases. This CDR3 is 22 amino acids long. Trimming took 2 bases from V and 4 from J; bases not matched to a gene: 27. Germline CDR1 and CDR2: DFQATT and SNEGSKA (reference sequence). The CDR3 region has the DNA TGCAGTGCTAGAATAAGGAAGGGGTTAGCGGGAGAACCCCGTTTCTTATACAATGAGCAGTTCTTC. Translating it yields CSARIRKGLAGEPRFLYNEQFF.

This clonotype showed up many times. The V and J genes are TRBV5-1 and TRBJ2-7; 11 bases align to TRBD1. From germline, CDR1 is SGHRS and CDR2 YFSETQ. The CDR3 length is 16 residues. The V and J ends lost 4 bases and 4 bases, in that order; junction bases with no gene match: 10. In DNA, the CDR3 is TGCGCCAGCAGCAGCCGCGGTGGACAGGGGGCTTACGAGCAGTACTTC. Amino acid sequence: CASSSRGGQGAYEQYF.

This clonotype was detected a few times. The V gene is TRBV20-1, the J gene TRBJ2-2, with D unresolved. The CDR3 runs 11 residues. The germline V gene encodes CDR1 DFQATT and CDR2 SNEGSKA (reference sequence). Deletions cut 6 bases from V and 5 bases from J, with 7 bases between. The CDR3 spells CSARVTGELFF. The CDR3 DNA reads TGCAGTGCCCGGGTTACCGGGGAGCTGTTTTTT.

This clonotype was observed many times. The chain couples TRBV12-3 or TRBV12-4 to TRBJ1-4; no clear D. CDR3 length: 14 residues. V lost 2 bases and J 5 bases, leaving 9 bases between the germline ends. CDR3 in amino acids: CASSLQQRNEKLFF. CDR3 nucleotides: TGTGCCAGCAGTTTACAACAGCGAAATGAAAAACTGTTTTTT.

This clonotype turned up a few times. The V gene is TRBV20-1, the J gene TRBJ2-5; the match to TRBD2 covers 8 bases. CDR1 DFQATT and CDR2 SNEGSKA come from the germline V gene (reference sequence). The trim removed 6 bases at V and 1 base at J, leaving 16 bases unmatched. The length of the CDR3 is 17 residues. The CDR3 DNA follows: TGCAGTGCCGCCAGCGGGCCGGGGGGGGGATTCCAAGAGACCCAGTACTTC. Its translation is CSAASGPGGGFQETQYF.

The sample holds a few counts of this clonotype. The V and J genes are TRBV4-3 and TRBJ2-3; 9 bases fit TRBD1. Germline V gene data show CDR1 as LGHNA and CDR2 as YSLEER. The length of the CDR3 is 15 residues. V trimming: 1 base; J trimming: 2 bases; junction bases outside the gene matches: 1. This CDR3 is CASSQGQGDTDTQYF. Here the CDR3 DNA reads TGCGCCAGCAGCCAAGGACAGGGGGACACAGATACGCAGTATTTT.

This clonotype was counted many times. The V call is TRBV7-8, the J call TRBJ2-1; 12 nucleotides align to TRBD2. There are 15 residues in the CDR3. The junction had 12 bases not matched to a gene; V was cut back by 4 bases and J by 14 bases. CDR1 SGHVS and CDR2 FQNEAQ come from the germline V gene. CDR3 amino acids: CASSSDPTSGSLKFF. The CDR3, as DNA: TGTGCCAGCAGCTCAGACCCGACTAGCGGGAGTCTGAAGTTCTTC. The variable domain in full, with the rest retrieved from reference TRBV7-8 and TRBJ2-1, is GAGVSQSPRYKVAKRGQDVALRCDPISGHVSLFWYQQALGQGPEFLTYFQNEAQLDKSGLPSDRFFAERPEGSVSTLKIQRTQQEDSAVYLCASSSDPTSGSLKFFGPGTRLTVL.

The chain links TRBV6-2 or TRBV6-3 to TRBJ1-5; D gene uncertain. The V gene's germline CDR1 is MNHEY and CDR2 SVGEGT. This CDR3 is built from 15 residues. With 5 bases removed from V and 2 bases from J, the gap between germline ends came to 13 bases. CDR3 nucleotide sequence: TGTGCCAGCAGTCCCGCGACGGGAGGCAATCAGCCCCAGCATTTT. This translates into CASSPATGGNQPQHF.

V and J are TRBV28 and TRBJ2-3; tentatively, D is TRBD2 (6 bases). The CDR3 is 16 amino acids. Germline V gene lookup returns CDR1 MDHEN and CDR2 SYDVKM. Deletions cut 5 bases from V and 3 bases from J, with 18 bases between. DNA of the CDR3: TGTGCCAGCAGTCCCTGGGGGGTTTTGGGGACAGATACGCAGTATTTT. Translated: CASSPWGVLGTDTQYF.

A few counts support this clonotype. The genes are TRBV30 and TRBJ1-6, with TRBD1 identical over 7 bases. The CDR3 consists of 14 residues. Germline V gene data show CDR1 as GTSNPN and CDR2 as SVGIG (reference sequence). V shed 0 bases and J 7 bases; nucleotides not matched to a gene: 3. The CDR3 sequence is CAWSVGQTNSPLHF. The CDR3 region has the DNA TGTGCCTGGAGTGTGGGACAGACAAATTCACCCCTCCACTTT. Together with reference TRBV30 and TRBJ1-6, the CDR3 gives the full variable domain: SQTIHQWPATLVQPVGSPLSLECTVEGTSNPNLYWYRQAAGRGLQLLFYSVGIGQISSEVPQNLSASRPQDRQFILSSKKLLLSDSGFYLCAWSVGQTNSPLHFGNGTRLTVT.

This clonotype has a count of ten or more. This chain links TRBV7-9 with TRBJ2-1; 9 bases are a match to TRBD2. The V gene's germline CDR1 is SEHNR and CDR2 FQNEAQ (reference sequence). This CDR3 is built from 15 residues. V was pared by 7 bases and J by 6 bases, with 10 bases of the junction left unmatched. CDR3: CASTPTSGSSNEQFF. DNA for the CDR3: TGTGCCAGCACCCCGACTAGCGGAAGCTCCAATGAGCAGTTCTTC.

This clonotype was found many times. The gene calls are TRBV7-8 and TRBJ2-1; TRBD2 agrees at 8 bases. This CDR3 is built from 20 residues. Per germline, CDR1 SGHVS and CDR2 FQNEAQ. J lost 0 bases, V lost 5 bases, and 18 bases had no gene match. CDR3 nucleotides: TGTGCCAGCAGCCCAAGACCGTTACTAGCGGAAAAGAGCTCCTACAATGAGCAGTTCTTC. Translating it yields CASSPRPLLAEKSSYNEQFF. The variable domain in full, with the rest retrieved from reference TRBV7-8 and TRBJ2-1, is GAGVSQSPRYKVAKRGQDVALRCDPISGHVSLFWYQQALGQGPEFLTYFQNEAQLDKSGLPSDRFFAERPEGSVSTLKIQRTQQEDSAVYLCASSPRPLLAEKSSYNEQFFGPGTRLTVL.

CDR3 sequence reads: CSVAHQADYSTDTQYF. The CDR3 DNA reads as TGCAGCGTTGCCCACCAGGCCGACTATAGCACAGATACGCAGTATTTT. This rearrangement joins TRBV29-1 to TRBJ2-3; the D gene is possibly TRBD2 (5 bases). CDR3 size: 16 residues. Trimming removed 4 bases at V and 0 bases at J, with 17 bases between. Germline V gene lookup returns CDR1 SQVTM and CDR2 ANQGSEA.

The chain recombines TRBV12-3 or TRBV12-4 with TRBJ2-3; possible D gene TRBD2, 5 bases. The CDR3 is made up of 15 amino acids. V was trimmed by 6 bases and J by 4 bases, leaving 17 bases between them. Here the CDR3 reads CASSAGGRAADTQYF. CDR3 nucleotide sequence: TGTGCCAGCAGCGCGGGTGGGAGAGCGGCAGATACGCAGTATTTT.

This chain joins TRBV7-2 and TRBJ2-5, with 9 positions matching TRBD1. CDR1 and CDR2 from the germline V gene are SGHTA and FQGNSA. The CDR3 runs to 14 residues. V was pared by 10 bases and J by 4 bases, with 10 bases of the junction left unmatched. CDR3 amino acids: CATAGQGGRETQYF. The CDR3 DNA sequence: TGTGCCACAGCGGGACAGGGAGGTAGAGAGACCCAGTACTTC. Combining the CDR3 with reference TRBV7-2 and TRBJ2-5 gives the whole variable domain GAGVSQSPSNKVTEKGKDVELRCDPISGHTALYWYRQSLGQGLEFLIYFQGNSAPDKSGLPSDRFSAERTGGSVSTLTIQRTQQEDSAVYLCATAGQGGRETQYFGPGTRLLVL.

This clonotype came up a few times. The chain employs TRBV20-1 and TRBJ2-2; D not resolved. Germline V gives CDR1 DFQATT, CDR2 SNEGSKA (reference sequence). This CDR3 is built from 14 residues. CDR3 sequence: CSINSAFGTGELFF. The CDR3 nucleotides read TGCAGCATTAATTCAGCGTTTGGCACCGGGGAGCTGTTTTTT.